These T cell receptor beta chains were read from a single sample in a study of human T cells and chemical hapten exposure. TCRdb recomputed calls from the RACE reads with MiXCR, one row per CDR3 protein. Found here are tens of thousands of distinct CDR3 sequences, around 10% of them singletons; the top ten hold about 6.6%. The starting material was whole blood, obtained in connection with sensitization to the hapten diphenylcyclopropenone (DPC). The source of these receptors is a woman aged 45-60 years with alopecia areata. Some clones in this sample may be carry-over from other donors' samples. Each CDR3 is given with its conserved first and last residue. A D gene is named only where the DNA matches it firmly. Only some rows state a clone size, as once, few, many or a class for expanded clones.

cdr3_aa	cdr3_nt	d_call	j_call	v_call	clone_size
CASSSRLAPWDIQYF	TGTGCCAGCTCATCAAGACTAGCGCCCTGGGACATTCAGTACTTC	TRBD2	TRBJ2-4	TRBV18	few
CASSRLAGGANTGELFF	TGTGCCAGCAGTCGACTAGCGGGAGGAGCGAACACCGGGGAGCTGTTTTTT	TRBD2	TRBJ2-2	TRBV7-9	many
CSPSGSGTDTQYF	TGCAGTCCAAGCGGGAGCGGCACAGATACGCAGTATTTT	TRBD2	TRBJ2-3	TRBV20-1	NA
CASSIGAGWGNQPQHF	TGTGCCAGCAGCATAGGGGCAGGATGGGGCAATCAGCCCCAGCATTTT	NA	TRBJ1-5	TRBV5-5	few
CASSQPRESDTQYF	TGCGCCAGCAGCCAACCGAGGGAGTCAGATACGCAGTATTTT	NA	TRBJ2-3	TRBV4-1	NA
CASRLGFNEQFF	TGTGCCAGCAGGCTAGGGTTCAATGAGCAGTTCTTC	NA	TRBJ2-1	TRBV28	once
CSVGLGQPSNYGYTF	TGCAGCGTTGGCCTGGGACAGCCCTCTAACTATGGCTACACCTTC	TRBD1	TRBJ1-2	TRBV29-1	many
CSALHQQGPSTDTQYF	TGCAGTGCCCTCCATCAACAGGGCCCTAGCACAGATACGCAGTATTTT	NA	TRBJ2-3	TRBV20-1	NA
CASSPGTSSYTGELFF	TGTGCCAGCAGCCCTGGGACTAGCAGCTACACCGGGGAGCTGTTTTTT	TRBD2	TRBJ2-2	TRBV7-3	few
CASSFERGTGFNSPLHF	TGTGCCAGCAGTTTTGAGAGGGGGACAGGGTTTAATTCACCCCTCCACTTT	TRBD1	TRBJ1-6	TRBV27	few
CASSLALAGPLDTQYF	TGTGCCAGCAGCTTAGCGCTAGCGGGACCATTGGATACGCAGTATTTT	TRBD2	TRBJ2-3	TRBV7-8	many
CASSILQGAGQPQHF	TGTGCCAGCAGTATCCTACAGGGTGCGGGGCAGCCCCAGCATTTT	NA	TRBJ1-5	TRBV6-1	many
CASCRGGSYEQYF	TGTGCCAGCTGCAGAGGAGGTTCCTACGAGCAGTACTTC	NA	TRBJ2-7	TRBV25-1	many
CASRDSGSSYEQYF	TGCGCCAGCAGGGACAGCGGGAGTTCCTACGAGCAGTACTTC	TRBD2	TRBJ2-7	TRBV5-1	many
CASSPTGSGANVLTF	TGTGCCAGTAGCCCCACCGGCTCTGGGGCCAACGTCCTGACTTTC	NA	TRBJ2-6	TRBV19	NA
CASSDQAGAETQYF	TGCGCCAGCAGCGATCAAGCGGGTGCAGAGACCCAGTACTTC	NA	TRBJ2-5	TRBV5-1	few
CASSLGTVGLQQYF	TGTGCCAGCAGTCTAGGGACAGTTGGTCTTCAGCAGTACTTC	TRBD1	TRBJ2-7	TRBV28	many
CAARQGSDEQFF	TGTGCCGCAAGACAGGGTTCGGATGAGCAGTTCTTC	TRBD1	TRBJ2-1	TRBV10-3	NA
CASSFVSTEAFF	TGTGCCAGCAGCTTCGTGAGTACTGAAGCTTTCTTT	NA	TRBJ1-1	TRBV7-2	NA
CASSQEHDTEAFF	TGTGCCAGCAGCCAAGAACACGACACTGAAGCTTTCTTT	NA	TRBJ1-1	TRBV3-1	many
CASSGGLAGDYNEQFF	TGTGCCAGCAGTGGGGGACTAGCGGGAGACTACAATGAGCAGTTCTTC	TRBD2	TRBJ2-1	TRBV27	many
CASSSPYRFSTDTQYF	TGTGCCAGCAGTTCCCCTTACAGGTTTAGCACAGATACGCAGTATTTT	NA	TRBJ2-3	TRBV27	many
CSAELPGNRDEQYF	TGCAGTGCAGAACTCCCAGGGAATCGGGACGAGCAGTACTTC	NA	TRBJ2-7	TRBV20-1	many
CASSRKGALEQYF	TGTGCCAGCTCTCGAAAGGGGGCTCTCGAGCAGTACTTC	TRBD1	TRBJ2-7	TRBV18	few
CASSLQVMNTEAFF	TGTGCCAGCAGTCTACAGGTTATGAACACTGAAGCTTTCTTT	NA	TRBJ1-1	TRBV27	many
CASSQGQGSQPQHF	TGTGCCAGCAGCCAAGGACAGGGCTCTCAGCCCCAGCATTTT	TRBD1	TRBJ1-5	TRBV3-1	many
CASSHGTSGFFTDTQYF	TGTGCCAGCAGCCACGGGACATCCGGTTTCTTCACAGATACGCAGTATTTT	NA	TRBJ2-3	TRBV11-2	many
CASSFQQYTDTQYF	TGTGCCAGCAGTTTCCAGCAGTATACAGATACGCAGTATTTT	NA	TRBJ2-3	TRBV12-3/TRBV12-4	NA
CASRPLAGRGRGEQYF	TGTGCCAGCAGGCCTTTAGCGGGCAGGGGTAGAGGCGAGCAGTACTTC	NA	TRBJ2-7	TRBV11-2	NA
CASQGQGRTGELFF	TGTGCCAGCCAGGGACAGGGACGTACCGGGGAGCTGTTTTTT	TRBD1	TRBJ2-2	TRBV2	many
CSASGQATDTQYF	TGCAGTGCAAGCGGACAGGCCACAGATACGCAGTATTTT	TRBD1	TRBJ2-3	TRBV20-1	many
CASSKRTVSEAFF	TGCGCCAGCAGCAAAAGGACGGTTTCTGAAGCTTTCTTT	NA	TRBJ1-1	TRBV5-1	NA
CASSRVGPGVPQETQYF	TGCGCCAGCAGCAGAGTCGGACCGGGGGTTCCGCAAGAGACCCAGTACTTC	NA	TRBJ2-5	TRBV5-1	NA